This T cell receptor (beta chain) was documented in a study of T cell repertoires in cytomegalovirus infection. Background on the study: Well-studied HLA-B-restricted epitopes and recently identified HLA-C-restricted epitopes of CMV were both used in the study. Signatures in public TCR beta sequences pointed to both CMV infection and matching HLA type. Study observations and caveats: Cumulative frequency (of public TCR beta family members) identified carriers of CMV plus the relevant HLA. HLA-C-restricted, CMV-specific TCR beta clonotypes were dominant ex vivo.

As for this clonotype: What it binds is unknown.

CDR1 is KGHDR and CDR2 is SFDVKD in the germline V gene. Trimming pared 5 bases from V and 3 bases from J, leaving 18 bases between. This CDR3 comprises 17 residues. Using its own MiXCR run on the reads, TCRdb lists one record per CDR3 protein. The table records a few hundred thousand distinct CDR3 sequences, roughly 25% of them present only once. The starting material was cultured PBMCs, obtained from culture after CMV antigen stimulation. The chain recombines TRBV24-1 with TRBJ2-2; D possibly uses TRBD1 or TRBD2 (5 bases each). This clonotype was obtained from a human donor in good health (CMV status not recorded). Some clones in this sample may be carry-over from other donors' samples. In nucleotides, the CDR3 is TGTGCCACCAGTGGCCCGAGGGGACGGAAAGACACCGGGGAGCTGTTTTTT. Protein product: CATSGPRGRKDTGELFF.